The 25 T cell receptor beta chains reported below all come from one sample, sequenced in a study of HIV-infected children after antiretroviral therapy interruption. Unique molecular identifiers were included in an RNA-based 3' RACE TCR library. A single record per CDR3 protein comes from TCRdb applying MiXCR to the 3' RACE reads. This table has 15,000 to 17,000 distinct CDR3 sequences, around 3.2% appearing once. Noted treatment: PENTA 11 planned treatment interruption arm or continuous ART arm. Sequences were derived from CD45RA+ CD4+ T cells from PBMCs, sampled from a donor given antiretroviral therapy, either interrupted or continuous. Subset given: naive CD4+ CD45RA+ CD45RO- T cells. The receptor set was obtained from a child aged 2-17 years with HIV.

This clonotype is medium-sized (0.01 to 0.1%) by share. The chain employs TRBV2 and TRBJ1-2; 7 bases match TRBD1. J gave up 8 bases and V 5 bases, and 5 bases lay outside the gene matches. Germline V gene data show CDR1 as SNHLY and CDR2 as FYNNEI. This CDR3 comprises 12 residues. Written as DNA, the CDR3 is TGTGCCAGCAGTACAGGGGCTCACGGCTACACCTTC. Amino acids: CASSTGAHGYTF.

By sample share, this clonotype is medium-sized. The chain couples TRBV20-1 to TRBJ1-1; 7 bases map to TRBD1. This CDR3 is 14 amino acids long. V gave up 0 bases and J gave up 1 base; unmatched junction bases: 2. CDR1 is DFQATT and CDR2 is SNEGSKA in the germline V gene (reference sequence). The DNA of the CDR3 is TGCAGTGCTAGAGATTCAGGGGGGAACACTGAAGCTTTCTTT. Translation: CSARDSGGNTEAFF.

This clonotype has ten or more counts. CDR3 region: CSVFPGEETQYF. The CDR3 DNA follows: TGCAGCGTTTTTCCGGGGGAAGAGACCCAGTACTTC. The rearrangement uses TRBV29-1 and TRBJ2-5; the D gene is possibly TRBD2 (6 bases). V was shortened by 5 bases and J by 3 bases, with 10 bases between the two germline ends. Looked up from germline, CDR1 is SQVTM and CDR2 is ANQGSEA. The CDR3 loop spans 12 amino acids.

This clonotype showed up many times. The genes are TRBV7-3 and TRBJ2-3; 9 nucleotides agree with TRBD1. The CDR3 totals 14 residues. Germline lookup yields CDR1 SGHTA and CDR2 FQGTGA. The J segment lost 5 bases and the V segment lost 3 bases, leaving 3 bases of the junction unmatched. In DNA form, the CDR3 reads TGTGCCAGCAGCTTGGACAGGGGTGGAGATACGCAGTATTTT. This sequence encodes CASSLDRGGDTQYF.

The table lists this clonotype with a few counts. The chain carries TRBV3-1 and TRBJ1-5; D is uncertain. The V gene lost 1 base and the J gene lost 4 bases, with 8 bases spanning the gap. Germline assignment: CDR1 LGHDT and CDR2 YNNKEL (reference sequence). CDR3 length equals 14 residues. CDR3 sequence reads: CASSQGHANQPQHF. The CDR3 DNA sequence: TGTGCCAGCAGCCAAGGACACGCAAATCAGCCCCAGCATTTT.

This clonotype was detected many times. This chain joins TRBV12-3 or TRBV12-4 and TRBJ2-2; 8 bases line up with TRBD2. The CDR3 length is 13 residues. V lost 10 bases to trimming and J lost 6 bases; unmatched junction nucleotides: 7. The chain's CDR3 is CANRAGDAGELFF. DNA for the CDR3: TGTGCCAATAGAGCGGGAGATGCCGGGGAGCTGTTTTTT.

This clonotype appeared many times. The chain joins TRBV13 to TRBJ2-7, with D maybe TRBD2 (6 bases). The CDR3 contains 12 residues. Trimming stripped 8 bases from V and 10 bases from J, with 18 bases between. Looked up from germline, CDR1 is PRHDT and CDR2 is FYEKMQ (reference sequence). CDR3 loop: CASSLSGREQYF. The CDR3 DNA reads TGTGCCAGCTCTCTCTCAGGGCGGGAACAGTACTTC. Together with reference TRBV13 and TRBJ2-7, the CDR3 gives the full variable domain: AAGVIQSPRHLIKEKRETATLKCYPIPRHDTVYWYQQGPGQDPQFLISFYEKMQSDKGSIPDRFSAQQFSDYHSELNMSSLELGDSALYFCASSLSGREQYFGPGTRLTVT.

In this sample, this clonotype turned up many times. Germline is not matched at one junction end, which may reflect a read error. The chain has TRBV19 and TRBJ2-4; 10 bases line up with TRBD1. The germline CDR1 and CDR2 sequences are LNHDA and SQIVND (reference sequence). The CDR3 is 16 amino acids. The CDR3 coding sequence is TGTGCCAGCAGTAGCGACAGGGGGCCTAGTCAAAACACCTTGTACTTT. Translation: CASSSDRGPSQNTLYF.

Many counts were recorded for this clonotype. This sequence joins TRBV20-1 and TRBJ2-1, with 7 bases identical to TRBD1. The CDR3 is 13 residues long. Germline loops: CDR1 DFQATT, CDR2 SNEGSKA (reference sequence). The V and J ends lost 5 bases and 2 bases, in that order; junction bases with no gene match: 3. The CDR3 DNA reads TGCAGTGCTTTGGGGACAGCCTACAATGAGCAGTTCTTC. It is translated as CSALGTAYNEQFF.

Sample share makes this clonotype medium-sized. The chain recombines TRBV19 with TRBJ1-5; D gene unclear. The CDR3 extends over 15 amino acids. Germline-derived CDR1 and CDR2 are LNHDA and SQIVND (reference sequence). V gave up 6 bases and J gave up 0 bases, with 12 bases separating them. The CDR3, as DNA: TGTGCCAGTAGCATCCGCCTCTATAGCAATCAGCCCCAGCATTTT. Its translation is CASSIRLYSNQPQHF.

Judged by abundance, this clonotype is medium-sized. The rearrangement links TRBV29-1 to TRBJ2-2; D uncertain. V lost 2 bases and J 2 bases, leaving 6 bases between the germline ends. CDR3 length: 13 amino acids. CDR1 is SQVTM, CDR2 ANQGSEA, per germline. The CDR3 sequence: CSVEPLNTGELFF. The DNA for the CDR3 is TGCAGCGTTGAACCCTTAAACACCGGGGAGCTGTTTTTT.

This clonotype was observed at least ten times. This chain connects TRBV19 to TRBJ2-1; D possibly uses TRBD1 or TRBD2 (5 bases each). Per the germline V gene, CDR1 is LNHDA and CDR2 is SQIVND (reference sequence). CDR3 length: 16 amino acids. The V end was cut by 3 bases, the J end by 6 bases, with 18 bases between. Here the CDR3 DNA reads TGTGCCAGTAGTATGAAGGGGACCCACCTAACCAATGAGCAGTTCTTC. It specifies CASSMKGTHLTNEQFF.

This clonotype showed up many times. The CDR3 loop reads CASSIGTGLRFF. The CDR3 region has the DNA TGTGCCAGTAGTATCGGGACAGGGTTACGGTTCTTC. The chain combines TRBV19 with TRBJ2-1; 9 bases agree with TRBD1. The germline gives CDR1 LNHDA, CDR2 SQIVND (reference sequence). V dropped 3 bases and J dropped 15; count of bases not matched to a gene: 6. The CDR3 totals 12 residues.

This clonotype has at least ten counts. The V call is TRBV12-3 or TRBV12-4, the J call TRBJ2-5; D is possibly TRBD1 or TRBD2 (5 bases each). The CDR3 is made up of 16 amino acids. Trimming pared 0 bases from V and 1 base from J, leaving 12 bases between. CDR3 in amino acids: CASSLASPGLQETQYF. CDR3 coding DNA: TGTGCCAGCAGTTTAGCGTCACCGGGGCTCCAAGAGACCCAGTACTTC.

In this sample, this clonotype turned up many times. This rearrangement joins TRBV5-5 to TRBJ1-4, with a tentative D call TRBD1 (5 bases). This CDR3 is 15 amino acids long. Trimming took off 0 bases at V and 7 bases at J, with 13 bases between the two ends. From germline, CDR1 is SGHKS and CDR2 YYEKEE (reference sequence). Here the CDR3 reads CASSLAAWTSEKLFF. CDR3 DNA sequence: TGTGCCAGCAGCTTGGCCGCCTGGACAAGTGAAAAACTGTTTTTT.

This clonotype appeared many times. The CDR3 here is CASSHRGELFF. Here the CDR3 DNA reads TGTGCCAGCAGCCATCGTGGGGAGCTGTTTTTT. The chain combines TRBV3-1 with TRBJ2-2; D is unclear. The CDR3 sequence is 11 residues long. V dropped 3 bases and J dropped 8 bases, with 4 bases sitting between them. The V gene's germline CDR1 is LGHDT and CDR2 YNNKEL (reference sequence).

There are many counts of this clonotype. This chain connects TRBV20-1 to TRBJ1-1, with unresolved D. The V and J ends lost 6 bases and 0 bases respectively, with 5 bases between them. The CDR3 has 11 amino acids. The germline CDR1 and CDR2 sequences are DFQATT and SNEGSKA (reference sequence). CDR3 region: CSAPVNTEAFF. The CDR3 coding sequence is TGCAGTGCGCCCGTGAACACTGAAGCTTTCTTT.

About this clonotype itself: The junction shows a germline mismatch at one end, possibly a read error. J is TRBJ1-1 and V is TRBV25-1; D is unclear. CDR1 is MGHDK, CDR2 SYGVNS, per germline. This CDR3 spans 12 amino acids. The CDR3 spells CASGNEAFEAFF. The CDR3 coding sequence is TGTGCCAGCGGTAATGAGGCGTTTGAAGCCTTCTTT.

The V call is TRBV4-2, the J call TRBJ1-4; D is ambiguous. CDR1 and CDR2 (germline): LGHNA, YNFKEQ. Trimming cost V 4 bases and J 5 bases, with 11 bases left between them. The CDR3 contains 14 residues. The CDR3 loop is CASSRTQENEKLFF. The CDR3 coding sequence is TGTGCCAGCAGCCGGACGCAGGAGAATGAAAAACTGTTTTTT.

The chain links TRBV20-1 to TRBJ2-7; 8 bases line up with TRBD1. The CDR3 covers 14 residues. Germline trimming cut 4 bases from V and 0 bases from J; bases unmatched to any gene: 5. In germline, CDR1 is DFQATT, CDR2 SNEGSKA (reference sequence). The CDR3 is CSATRQGSSYEQYF. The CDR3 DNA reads TGCAGTGCTACAAGACAGGGGAGCTCCTACGAGCAGTACTTC.

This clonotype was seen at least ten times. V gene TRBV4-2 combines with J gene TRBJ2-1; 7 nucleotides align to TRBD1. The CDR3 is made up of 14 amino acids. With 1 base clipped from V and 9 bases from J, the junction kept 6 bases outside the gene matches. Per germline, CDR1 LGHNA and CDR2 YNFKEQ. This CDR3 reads CASSQGDRDAEQFF. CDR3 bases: TGTGCCAGCAGCCAAGGAGACAGGGATGCTGAGCAGTTCTTC.

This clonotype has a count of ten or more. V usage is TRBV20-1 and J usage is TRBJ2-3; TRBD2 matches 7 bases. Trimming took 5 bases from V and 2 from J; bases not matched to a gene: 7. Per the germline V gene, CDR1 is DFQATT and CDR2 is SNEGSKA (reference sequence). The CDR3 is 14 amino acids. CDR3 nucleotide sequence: TGCAGTGCTGGGACTACTCAAAACACAGATACGCAGTATTTT. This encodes CSAGTTQNTDTQYF.

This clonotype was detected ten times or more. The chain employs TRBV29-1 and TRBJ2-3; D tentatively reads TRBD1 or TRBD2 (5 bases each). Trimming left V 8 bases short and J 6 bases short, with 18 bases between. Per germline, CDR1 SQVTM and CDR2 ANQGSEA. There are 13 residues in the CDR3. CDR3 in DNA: TGCAGCCCTGTCGGGGCAGGGCGGGATACGCAGTATTTT. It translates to CSPVGAGRDTQYF.

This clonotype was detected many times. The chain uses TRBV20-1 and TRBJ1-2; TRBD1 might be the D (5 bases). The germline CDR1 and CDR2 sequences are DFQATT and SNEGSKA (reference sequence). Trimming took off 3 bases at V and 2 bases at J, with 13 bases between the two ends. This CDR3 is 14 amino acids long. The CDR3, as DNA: TGCAGTGCTAGGATTCCAGGGTTCAACTATGGCTACACCTTC. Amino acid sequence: CSARIPGFNYGYTF.

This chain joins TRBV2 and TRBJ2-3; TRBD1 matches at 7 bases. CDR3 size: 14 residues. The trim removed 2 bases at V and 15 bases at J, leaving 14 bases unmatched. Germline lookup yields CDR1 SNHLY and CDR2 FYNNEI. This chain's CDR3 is CASSESLGGLRYYF. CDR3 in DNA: TGTGCCAGCAGTGAAAGTCTAGGGGGCCTAAGGTACTATTTT.